Presented here are 3 T cell receptor beta chains from one specimen sequenced in a study of post-analysis software for immune sequencing data. General study findings and limits: Included in a set of roughly 5 TRBV segments more frequent in patients than controls were TRBV5-6, TRBV5-1 and TRBV20-1.

Researchers reported that TCR beta cDNA libraries carried unique molecular identifiers. TCRdb recomputed calls from the PCR reads with MiXCR, one row per CDR3 protein. The sample gives about 460,000 distinct CDR3 sequences, under 55% of which show up once; 12% is in the top ten. Antigens of these TCRs are unknown. The sequencing input was blood. Receptor source: a girl between 10 and 17 years old with multiple sclerosis.

The rearrangement uses TRBV28 and TRBJ2-7, with 11 nucleotides matching TRBD2. Per the germline V gene, CDR1 is MDHEN and CDR2 is SYDVKM. This CDR3 has 18 amino acids. Trimming removed 5 bases from V and 0 bases from J; junction bases left unmatched: 12. The CDR3 coding sequence is TGTGCCAGCAGTCCAATAGCGGGAGGGAGTATCTTCTCCTACGAGCAGTACTTC. This codes for CASSPIAGGSIFSYEQYF.

The gene calls are TRBV20-1 and TRBJ2-3; 8 nucleotides match TRBD1. This CDR3 region has 15 residues. The J segment lost 2 bases and the V segment lost 6 bases, leaving 10 bases of the junction unmatched. Germline CDR1 DFQATT, CDR2 SNEGSKA (reference sequence). As DNA, the CDR3 is TGCAGTGCCAGCCCGGGACAGGCCTTCACAGATACGCAGTATTTT. Translating it yields CSASPGQAFTDTQYF.

In nucleotides, the CDR3 is TGCGCCAGCTCAGAGAGGGCGTCTAATGAAAAACTGTTTTTT. It codes for CASSERASNEKLFF. The V and J genes are TRBV5-1 and TRBJ1-4; D remains unclear. V dropped 7 bases and J dropped 3 bases, with 13 bases sitting between them. Germline CDR1 and CDR2: SGHRS and YFSETQ. The CDR3 sequence is 14 residues long.